Listed below are T cell receptor beta chains from one sample, sequenced in a study of CD8+CD57+ T cells in acquired aplastic anemia. TCRdb passed the reads through MiXCR, listing each CDR3 protein once. The sample contains 150,000 to 200,000 distinct CDR3 sequences, under 50% of which appear only once. Input material: sorted CD4+, CD8+, or CD8+CD57+ T cells (not recorded which) from PBMCs. The receptors here all came from a human donor with aplastic anemia. CDR3s include the opening cysteine and the closing phenylalanine or tryptophan. Each record gives: V gene, J gene, CDR3 length, CDR3 protein.

V: TRBV7-8; J: TRBJ2-3; length: 14; CDR3: CASSLVEGRDTQYF
V: TRBV24-1; J: TRBJ2-2; length: 14; CDR3: CATRSRGATGELFF
V: TRBV15; J: TRBJ2-1; length: 16; CDR3: CATSSRQGSSYNEQFF
V: TRBV19; J: TRBJ1-1; length: 13; CDR3: CASSDVMNTEAFF
V: TRBV7-6; J: TRBJ1-2; length: 15; CDR3: CASSFAGPGFSGYTF
V: TRBV11-1; J: TRBJ2-1; length: 19; CDR3: CASSAGRGQGMSGYNEQFF
V: TRBV5-4; J: TRBJ1-1; length: 12; CDR3: CASRNDRGEAFF
V: TRBV6-1; J: TRBJ1-2; length: 13; CDR3: CASSDRGTNGYTF
V: TRBV5-5; J: TRBJ1-5; length: 15; CDR3: CASSLEAASNQPQHF
V: TRBV10-3; J: TRBJ1-2; length: 14; CDR3: CAISELKKGYGYTF
V: TRBV15; J: TRBJ2-3; length: 16; CDR3: CATSRDTSGISDTQYF
V: TRBV11-2; J: TRBJ2-3; length: 16; CDR3: CASSLQRGGDTDTQYF
V: TRBV15; J: TRBJ2-1; length: 13; CDR3: CATNKLPYNEQFF
V: TRBV6-5; J: TRBJ1-1; length: 13; CDR3: CASSSPGYFEAFF
V: TRBV4-1; J: TRBJ2-3; length: 20; CDR3: CASSHNPGTSGGKGTDTQYF
V: TRBV7-9; J: TRBJ1-2; length: 11; CDR3: CASSLYSGYTF
V: TRBV7-2; J: TRBJ2-5; length: 14; CDR3: CASSLGGWGETQYF
V: TRBV5-5; J: TRBJ1-5; length: 16; CDR3: CASSPGTVYSNQPQHF
V: TRBV2; J: TRBJ1-4; length: 12; CDR3: CASSEGAEKLFF
V: TRBV5-4; J: TRBJ2-1; length: 14; CDR3: CASSPGPGGNEQFF
V: TRBV10-3; J: TRBJ2-3; length: 14; CDR3: CAISRTSGTDTQYF
V: TRBV11-1; J: TRBJ2-1; length: 16; CDR3: CASSFRDAQSYNEQFF
V: TRBV2; J: TRBJ2-5; length: 13; CDR3: CATQRGSWETQYF
V: TRBV2; J: TRBJ2-1; length: 14; CDR3: CASSVQSSYNEQFF
V: TRBV20-1; J: TRBJ1-2; length: 13; CDR3: CSAGNQLLYGYTF
V: TRBV19; J: TRBJ2-1; length: 13; CDR3: CASSLGPRDTQFF
V: TRBV10-3; J: TRBJ2-2; length: 12; CDR3: CAISPGTGELFF
V: TRBV24-1; J: TRBJ1-2; length: 15; CDR3: CATSDSNKANYGYTF
V: TRBV19; J: TRBJ2-5; length: 15; CDR3: CASRAGGKGDETQYF
V: TRBV19; J: TRBJ2-5; length: 14; CDR3: CASSWDSKRETQYF